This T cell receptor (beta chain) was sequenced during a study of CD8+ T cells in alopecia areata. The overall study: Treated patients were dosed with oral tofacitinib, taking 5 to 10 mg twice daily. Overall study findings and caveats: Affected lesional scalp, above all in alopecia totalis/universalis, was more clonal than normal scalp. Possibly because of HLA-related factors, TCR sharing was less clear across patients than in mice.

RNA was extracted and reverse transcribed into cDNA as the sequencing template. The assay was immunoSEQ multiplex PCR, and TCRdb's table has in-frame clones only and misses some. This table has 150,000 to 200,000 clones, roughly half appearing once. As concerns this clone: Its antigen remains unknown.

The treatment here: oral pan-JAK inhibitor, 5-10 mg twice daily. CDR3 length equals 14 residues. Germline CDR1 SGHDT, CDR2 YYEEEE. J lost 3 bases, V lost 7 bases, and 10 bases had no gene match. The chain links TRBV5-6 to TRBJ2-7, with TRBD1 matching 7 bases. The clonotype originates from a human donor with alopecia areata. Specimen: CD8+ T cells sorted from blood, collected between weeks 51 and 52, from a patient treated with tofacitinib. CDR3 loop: CASFPGTAYYEQYF. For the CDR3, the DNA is TGTGCCAGCTTCCCAGGGACAGCTTACTACGAGCAGTACTTC.